These 21 T cell receptor beta chains share one sample of origin, sequenced in a study of radiotherapy plus CTLA-4 blockade in lung cancer. Profiled with immunoSEQ multiplex PCR; TCRdb holds only in-frame clones, not every one. The table records approximately 41,000 clones, more than 60% of them present only once. The source material was peripheral blood, sampled from a patient treated with radiotherapy plus ipilimumab. These receptors originate from a human donor with non-small cell lung cancer who had stable disease on radiotherapy plus ipilimumab.

This chain connects TRBV7-6 to TRBJ2-7; maybe TRBD1 (6 bases). Germline CDR1 SGHVS, CDR2 FNYEAQ. V lost 4 bases to trimming and J lost 3 bases, with 7 bases between them. The CDR3 extends over 12 amino acids. CDR3 sequence reads: CASSSQGYEQYF. CDR3 bases: TGTGCCAGCAGCTCACAGGGCTACGAGCAGTACTTC.

The chain has TRBV2 and TRBJ2-1, with D uncertain. This CDR3 has 15 residues. The V and J ends lost 4 bases and 0 bases respectively, with 10 bases between them. CDR1 is SNHLY and CDR2 is FYNNEI in the germline V gene. Here the CDR3 DNA reads TGTGCCAGCAGTGGACGTTGGAGCTCCTACAATGAGCAGTTCTTC. Translated: CASSGRWSSYNEQFF.

The chain combines TRBV11-3 with TRBJ2-7; no clear D gene. The V gene lost 1 base and the J gene lost 8 bases, with 15 bases spanning the gap. This CDR3 contains 14 residues. Germline V gene sequence: CDR1 SGHNT, CDR2 YENEEA. The CDR3 loop is CASSLGGQPPQQYF. The DNA of the CDR3 is TGTGCCAGCAGCTTAGGAGGTCAGCCCCCACAGCAGTACTTC.

The chain carries TRBV10-3 and TRBJ1-2, with a possible D match to TRBD1 (5 bases). V lost 3 bases to trimming and J lost 3 bases, with 8 bases between them. The germline V gene encodes CDR1 ENHRY and CDR2 SYGVKD. This CDR3 spans 13 amino acids. This CDR3 is CAISDRDYYGYTF. The CDR3 DNA reads as TGTGCCATCAGTGACAGGGATTACTATGGCTACACCTTC.

The gene calls are TRBV6-6 and TRBJ1-3, with unresolved D. Per germline, CDR1 MNHNY and CDR2 SVGAGI (reference sequence). V lost 4 bases to trimming and J lost 3 bases, with 10 bases between them. There are 14 residues in the CDR3. The DNA for the CDR3 is TGTGCCAGCAGTTCCCAGCGGCTTGGAAACACCATATATTTT. Protein: CASSSQRLGNTIYF.

The genes are TRBV6-5 and TRBJ2-7; 8 positions match TRBD2. Germline V gene lookup returns CDR1 MNHEY and CDR2 SVGAGI. The CDR3 has 15 residues. Germline trimming cut 6 bases from V and 2 bases from J; bases unmatched to any gene: 9. Here the CDR3 reads CASSRPSGLAYEQYF. The CDR3, as DNA: TGTGCCAGCAGCCGTCCCTCGGGACTAGCCTACGAGCAGTACTTC.

The chain uses TRBV6-5 and TRBJ2-1; 7 bases map to TRBD1. This CDR3 spans 11 amino acids. J gave up 7 bases and V 6 bases, and 0 bases lay outside the gene matches. Germline assignment: CDR1 MNHEY and CDR2 SVGAGI. CDR3 loop: CASRTGNEQFF. CDR3 in DNA: TGTGCCAGCAGGACAGGGAATGAGCAGTTCTTC.

This clone occurred once. The CDR3 sequence: CASSPGGGPRKLFF. DNA for the CDR3: TGTGCCAGCAGCCCGGGGGGGGGACCAAGAAAACTGTTTTTT. The chain is built from TRBV14 and TRBJ1-4; tentative D call: TRBD1 (5 bases). Trimming removed 4 bases at V and 10 bases at J, with 16 bases between. CDR3 size: 14 residues. Germline CDR1 and CDR2: SGHDN and FVKESK.

The chain links TRBV11-3 to TRBJ1-1; a weak D match, TRBD1 (6 bases). Trimming left V 5 bases short and J 0 bases short, with 13 bases between. Germline loops: CDR1 SGHNT, CDR2 YENEEA. The CDR3 is made up of 15 amino acids. The CDR3 here is CASSPTQGMNTEAFF. In DNA form, the CDR3 reads TGTGCCAGCAGCCCAACCCAGGGGATGAACACTGAAGCTTTCTTT.

This sequence joins TRBV27 and TRBJ1-6; 7 bases fit TRBD1. Trimming took 1 base from V and 3 from J; bases not matched to a gene: 18. Germline V gives CDR1 MNHEY, CDR2 SMNVEV (reference sequence). The CDR3 has 21 residues. CDR3 sequence reads: CASSLYTPDGQPGGYNSPLHF. The CDR3 nucleotides read TGTGCCAGCAGTTTATACACCCCGGACGGACAGCCAGGGGGCTATAATTCACCCCTCCACTTT.

This chain connects TRBV9 to TRBJ1-4, with TRBD1 identical over 10 bases. V lost 4 bases and J lost 7; bases outside the gene matches: 7. This CDR3 contains 15 residues. Germline assignment: CDR1 SGDLS and CDR2 YYNGEE. The CDR3 nucleotides read TGTGCCAGCAGCCGACAGGGGGCGCCCAGTGAAAAACTGTTTTTT. This gives the protein CASSRQGAPSEKLFF.

There are a few counts of this clone. The chain carries TRBV6-1 and TRBJ1-5; 9 nucleotides align to TRBD1. Germline-derived CDR1 and CDR2 are MNHNS and SASEGT. The length of the CDR3 is 15 residues. V gave up 5 bases and J gave up 0 bases; unmatched junction bases: 2. The CDR3: CASSRTGDSNQPQHF. CDR3 nucleotides: TGTGCCAGCAGTCGGACAGGGGATAGCAATCAGCCCCAGCATTTT.

This sequence joins TRBV19 and TRBJ1-1, with D maybe TRBD1 (5 bases). The germline V gene encodes CDR1 LNHDA and CDR2 SQIVND (reference sequence). CDR3 length equals 13 residues. Between the trimmed V and J ends, which lost 6 bases and 0 bases, there was a span of 8 bases. The CDR3 DNA sequence: TGTGCCAGTAGGAACAGGCTGAACACTGAAGCTTTCTTT. Its translation is CASRNRLNTEAFF.

The J gene is TRBJ1-2, the V gene TRBV30, with TRBD1 identical over 7 bases. The germline V gene has CDR1 GTSNPN and CDR2 SVGIG (reference sequence). V dropped 4 bases and J dropped 2; count of bases not matched to a gene: 7. The CDR3 contains 14 residues. CDR3 sequence: CAWTRQGRNYGYTF. For the CDR3, the DNA is TGTGCCTGGACCCGACAGGGTAGGAACTATGGCTACACCTTC.

The CDR3 here is CASSIGPQGSNYGYTF. The CDR3 bases are TGTGCCAGTAGTATAGGACCACAGGGAAGTAATTATGGCTACACCTTC. The V call is TRBV19, the J call TRBJ1-2; D perhaps matches TRBD1 (6 bases). V was trimmed by 1 base and J by 5 bases, leaving 17 bases between them. Germline lookup yields CDR1 LNHDA and CDR2 SQIVND (reference sequence). The CDR3 is 16 amino acids.

The genes are TRBV19 and TRBJ2-7; a possible D gene is TRBD1 (5 bases). Germline CDR1 and CDR2: LNHDA and SQIVND (reference sequence). CDR3 length: 15 amino acids. Trimming removed 3 bases from V and 2 bases from J, with 14 bases in between. This CDR3 is CASSIETGPTYEQYF. The CDR3 DNA sequence: TGTGCCAGTAGTATTGAAACAGGCCCTACCTACGAGCAGTACTTC.

The rearrangement links TRBV6-5 to TRBJ1-5; tentative D call: TRBD1 (6 bases). The CDR3 consists of 14 residues. Trimming cost V 6 bases and J 2 bases, with 11 bases left between them. Germline V lookup: CDR1 MNHEY, CDR2 SVGAGI. This CDR3 reads CASRTGMGNQPQHF. The CDR3 DNA sequence: TGTGCCAGCAGGACAGGTATGGGCAATCAGCCCCAGCATTTT.

Only a few counts were recorded for this clone. The chain combines TRBV19 with TRBJ2-1; TRBD2 aligns across 9 bases. The CDR3 is made up of 14 amino acids. Trimming removed 7 bases from V and 3 bases from J; junction bases left unmatched: 4. CDR1 and CDR2 (germline): LNHDA, SQIVND (reference sequence). As DNA, the CDR3 is TGTGCCAGTACGCGGGGGGGTAACTACAATGAGCAGTTCTTC. Translated: CASTRGGNYNEQFF.

The rearrangement joins TRBV12-5 to TRBJ2-3; possibly TRBD1 for D (9 bases). This CDR3 spans 21 amino acids. The germline V gene encodes CDR1 LGHNT and CDR2 FRNRAP. V gave up 2 bases and J gave up 2 bases, with 29 bases separating them. DNA of the CDR3: TGTGCTAGTGGTTTGCGGGGGGGTCTACTCCCGGACAGGGGTTACACAGATACGCAGTATTTT. It yields the protein CASGLRGGLLPDRGYTDTQYF.

This clone was counted between two and nine times. The chain couples TRBV4-3 to TRBJ1-4; 8 positions match TRBD1. Germline-derived CDR1 and CDR2 are LGHNA and YSLEER. The length of the CDR3 is 16 residues. Germline trimming cut 2 bases from V and 3 bases from J; bases unmatched to any gene: 5. CDR3 bases: TGCGCCAGCAGCCAACCAAACAGGGGGGCTAATGAAAAACTGTTTTTT. Translation gives CASSQPNRGANEKLFF.

The V call is TRBV2, the J call TRBJ1-1; maybe TRBD1 (6 bases). The germline CDR1 and CDR2 sequences are SNHLY and FYNNEI. This CDR3 comprises 15 residues. V lost 7 bases and J lost 5, with 20 bases in between. The CDR3 sequence: CASNLLGQRGTEAFF. The CDR3 DNA reads as TGTGCCAGCAATCTCTTGGGACAACGGGGAACTGAAGCTTTCTTT.